The 27 T cell receptor beta chains below come from one sample, sequenced in a study of molecular identifiers for immune sequencing clone quantification. TCRdb recomputed calls from the PCR reads with MiXCR, one row per CDR3 protein. The table shows 100,000 or so distinct CDR3 sequences, with approximately 40% occurring only once. The sequencing input was naive CD8+ T cells from blood, with Jurkat cell RNA spiked in. As for subset: FACS-sorted CD8+CD4-CCR7+CD45RA+ naive T cells. The receptor source for this set is a human donor in good health. Some libraries in this study had Jurkat cell RNA spiked in.

This clonotype came up a few times. The chain combines TRBV11-2 with TRBJ2-5; 7 bases agree with TRBD1. Germline values: CDR1 SGHAT, CDR2 FQNNGV. This CDR3 comprises 16 residues. Trimming took 0 bases from V and 1 from J; bases not matched to a gene: 5. CDR3 nucleotides: TGTGCCAGCAGCTTAGAAGACAGGGCTGGCCAAGAGACCCAGTACTTC. Protein product: CASSLEDRAGQETQYF. The entire variable domain, with the rest obtained from reference TRBV11-2 and TRBJ2-5, is as follows: EAGVAQSPRYKIIEKRQSVAFWCNPISGHATLYWYQQILGQGPKLLIQFQNNGVVDDSQLPKDRFSAERLKGVDSTLKIQPAKLEDSAVYLCASSLEDRAGQETQYFGPGTRLLVL.

This clonotype showed up just once. The germline gene is not matched at one end of the junction; a read error may be the cause. The CDR3 region has the DNA TGTGCCAGCAGCTTAGTGGGGGTGACAGATACGCAGAAATTT. This translates into CASSLVGVTDTQKF. This chain links TRBV7-6 with TRBJ2-3, with D perhaps TRBD1 or TRBD2 (5 bases each). The length of the CDR3 is 14 residues. Per germline, CDR1 SGHVS and CDR2 FNYEAQ.

There are many counts of this clonotype. The chain employs TRBV7-2 and TRBJ2-7; D assignment may be TRBD1 or TRBD2 (5 bases each). V lost 3 bases and J lost 2, with 23 bases in between. The germline gives CDR1 SGHTA, CDR2 FQGNSA. This CDR3 is 18 amino acids long. The CDR3 nucleotides are TGTGCCAGCAGCTTGTCCGGGACGCTCATGAGCAGAGCCTACGAGCAGTACTTC. Its translation: CASSLSGTLMSRAYEQYF. The entire variable domain, with the rest obtained from reference TRBV7-2 and TRBJ2-7, is as follows: GAGVSQSPSNKVTEKGKDVELRCDPISGHTALYWYRQSLGQGLEFLIYFQGNSAPDKSGLPSDRFSAERTGGSVSTLTIQRTQQEDSAVYLCASSLSGTLMSRAYEQYFGPGTRLTVT.

With respect to this clonotype: This could be a read error, since a much larger clone is one nucleotide away. This chain connects TRBV7-2 to TRBJ2-3, with D tentatively TRBD1 (5 bases). The CDR3 is 14 residues long. V lost 8 bases to trimming and J lost 3 bases, with 15 bases between them. Per germline, CDR1 SGHTA and CDR2 FQGNSA. In DNA, the CDR3 is TGTGCCAGCTGGCTATCCAAGGGGACAGATACGCAGTATTTT. Translated: CASWLSKGTDTQYF. The whole variable domain, remainder taken from reference TRBV7-2 and TRBJ2-3, is GAGVSQSPSNKVTEKGKDVELRCDPISGHTALYWYRQSLGQGLEFLIYFQGNSAPDKSGLPSDRFSAERTGGSVSTLTIQRTQQEDSAVYLCASWLSKGTDTQYFGPGTRLTVL.

As regards this clonotype: At one boundary the junction diverges from the germline segment, which might be a read error. The chain is built from TRBV7-2 and TRBJ2-1; 11 nucleotides agree with TRBD2. The CDR3 runs 15 residues. Germline assignment: CDR1 SGHTA and CDR2 FQGNSA. CDR3 sequence: CASSLGLADYNELFF. CDR3 coding DNA: TGTGCCAGCAGCTTGGGACTAGCGGATTACAATGAGCTGTTCTTC.

This clonotype was recorded at least ten times. The chain's CDR3 is CASSLLDRGEQNIQYF. CDR3 bases: TGTGCCAGCAGTTTACTGGACAGGGGTGAGCAAAACATTCAGTACTTC. V gene TRBV28 combines with J gene TRBJ2-4, with 9 bases lining up with TRBD1. The germline gives CDR1 MDHEN, CDR2 SYDVKM. V shed 2 bases and J 5 bases; nucleotides not matched to a gene: 7. The CDR3 is 16 amino acids.

This clonotype was counted at least ten times. The chain links TRBV28 to TRBJ2-5; possible D gene TRBD2, 6 bases. With 6 bases removed from V and 0 bases from J, the gap between germline ends came to 14 bases. This CDR3 is 15 amino acids long. CDR1 and CDR2 from the germline V gene are MDHEN and SYDVKM. The CDR3 DNA follows: TGTGCCAGCAGCCGATTGGGAGGAAACCAAGAGACCCAGTACTTC. Amino acid sequence: CASSRLGGNQETQYF.

As for this clonotype: A much more abundant neighbour one base away suggests this may be a read error. The chain is built from TRBV28 and TRBJ2-7; 9 bases line up with TRBD1. The ends lost 6 bases at V and 9 bases at J; junction bases unmatched: 12. This CDR3 has 14 amino acids. Germline V CDR1 and CDR2: MDHEN, SYDVKM. The CDR3 region has the DNA TGTGCCAGCAGAGCCGGGACAGGGTACCACGGGCAGTACTTC. It specifies CASRAGTGYHGQYF.

The chain joins TRBV2 to TRBJ2-2; TRBD1 aligns across 8 bases. Germline V gives CDR1 SNHLY, CDR2 FYNNEI. The junction had 2 bases not matched to a gene; V was cut back by 1 base and J by 4 bases. The CDR3 has 15 amino acids. The CDR3 coding sequence is TGTGCCAGCAGTGAAGTTACAGGGGGCACCGGGGAGCTGTTTTTT. Encoded protein: CASSEVTGGTGELFF.

The V gene is TRBV27, the J gene TRBJ1-5, with 9 positions matching TRBD1. The trim removed 4 bases at V and 8 bases at J, leaving 9 bases unmatched. The CDR3 length is 15 residues. Germline values: CDR1 MNHEY, CDR2 SMNVEV (reference sequence). For the CDR3, the DNA is TGTGCCAGCAGTTCCCTAACAGGGGGCGCGGAGCCCCAGCATTTT. The encoded protein is CASSSLTGGAEPQHF.

This clonotype has a count of ten or more. The V gene is TRBV28, the J gene TRBJ2-7; TRBD2 aligns across 10 bases. The trim removed 4 bases at V and 2 bases at J, leaving 14 bases unmatched. The CDR3 sequence is 18 residues long. From germline, CDR1 is MDHEN and CDR2 SYDVKM. CDR3 nucleotide sequence: TGTGCCAGCAGTTCTCGGACAGCTCGACTAGCGGGCCCCTACGAGCAGTACTTC. Translating it yields CASSSRTARLAGPYEQYF.

This clonotype was detected many times. The chain links TRBV12-3 or TRBV12-4 to TRBJ2-1; TRBD1 matches 8 bases. The CDR3 covers 17 residues. J lost 5 bases, V lost 5 bases, and 14 bases had no gene match. CDR3 sequence: CASSRTGRFGKNNEQFF. DNA for the CDR3: TGTGCCAGCAGTCGGACAGGGCGGTTCGGAAAGAACAATGAGCAGTTCTTC.

This chain joins TRBV14 and TRBJ1-1; D gene uncertain. CDR1 is SGHDN, CDR2 FVKESK, per germline. The ends were cut back, 0 bases at V and 0 bases at J, with 14 bases in the middle. There are 17 residues in the CDR3. CDR3 loop: CASSQDRRHSMNTEAFF. The CDR3 bases are TGTGCCAGCAGCCAAGATCGCCGGCACTCAATGAACACTGAAGCTTTCTTT. The full variable domain, its missing parts supplied by reference TRBV14 and TRBJ1-1, is EAGVTQFPSHSVIEKGQTVTLRCDPISGHDNLYWYRRVMGKEIKFLLHFVKESKQDESGMPNNRFLAERTGGTYSTLKVQPAELEDSGVYFCASSQDRRHSMNTEAFFGQGTRLTVV.

A word on this clonotype: This may be a read error: a much more frequent sequence differs by one nucleotide. The CDR3 DNA reads TGTGCCAGCAGCTTAGGGGTCGGGACCGCCGCCTCGAAACTGTTTTTT. It translates to CASSLGVGTAASKLFF. This rearrangement joins TRBV7-3 to TRBJ1-4; D might be TRBD1 (5 bases). The length of the CDR3 is 16 residues. Trimming pared 2 bases from V and 11 bases from J, leaving 21 bases between. Germline assignment: CDR1 SGHTA and CDR2 FQGTGA.

This clonotype was found many times. This sequence joins TRBV7-6 and TRBJ2-3; D may be TRBD2 (5 bases). This CDR3 is 12 amino acids long. Trimming left V 1 base short and J 13 bases short, with 12 bases between. Germline V gene sequence: CDR1 SGHVS, CDR2 FNYEAQ. The CDR3 reads CASSLERGPEYF. CDR3 DNA sequence: TGTGCCAGCAGCTTAGAGCGAGGGCCGGAGTATTTT. The full variable domain, rest sourced from reference TRBV7-6 and TRBJ2-3, is GAGVSQSPRYKVTKRGQDVALRCDPISGHVSLYWYRQALGQGPEFLTYFNYEAQQDKSGLPNDRFSAERPEGSISTLTIQRTEQRDSAMYRCASSLERGPEYFGPGTRLTVL.

The J gene is TRBJ2-1, the V gene TRBV9; 11 positions match TRBD2. CDR3 length: 16 amino acids. The germline V gene has CDR1 SGDLS and CDR2 YYNGEE. The V segment lost 3 bases and the J segment 8 bases; nucleotides outside the gene matches: 10. This chain's CDR3 is CASSGPGLAGVYEQFF. CDR3 nucleotide sequence: TGTGCCAGCAGCGGACCCGGACTAGCGGGCGTTTATGAGCAGTTCTTC.

This clonotype was detected ten times or more. The chain is built from TRBV28 and TRBJ1-5; 7 nucleotides align to TRBD1. This CDR3 comprises 14 residues. Trimming removed 7 bases from V and 0 bases from J; junction bases left unmatched: 3. Germline-derived CDR1 and CDR2 are MDHEN and SYDVKM. CDR3 DNA: TGTGCCAGCAAGGGACAGTATAGCAATCAGCCCCAGCATTTT. Residues: CASKGQYSNQPQHF.

Comments on this clonotype: A much larger clone differs by one base, so this may be a read error. V usage is TRBV28 and J usage is TRBJ1-2; D call uncertain. Per germline, CDR1 MDHEN and CDR2 SYDVKM. The CDR3 runs 18 residues. The DNA of the CDR3 is TGTGCCAGCAGTTCTGTGCGGGGTAGTACCCCAACTAACTATAGCTACACCTTC. As protein: CASSSVRGSTPTNYSYTF.

The CDR3 sequence: CASSQWNRGGTQYF. The CDR3, as DNA: TGTGCCAGCAGCCAATGGAACAGGGGAGGGACCCAGTACTTC. J is TRBJ2-5 and V is TRBV3-1; a possible D gene is TRBD1 (7 bases). With 2 bases removed from V and 7 bases from J, the gap between germline ends came to 14 bases. Germline values: CDR1 LGHDT, CDR2 YNNKEL (reference sequence). The CDR3 runs to 14 residues.

As concerns this clonotype: At one end the junction does not follow the germline gene, possibly because of a read error. J is TRBJ2-7 and V is TRBV4-3; possibly TRBD1 for D (6 bases). This CDR3 has 14 amino acids. The V gene's germline CDR1 is LGHNA and CDR2 YSLEER. The CDR3 bases are TGCGCCAGCAGCCAAGAAACAGGGTCCTACGAGCAGTCCTTC. It encodes CASSQETGSYEQSF.

The rearrangement links TRBV27 to TRBJ2-5; D possibly corresponds to TRBD2 (6 bases). The CDR3 is 15 residues long. Trimming took off 3 bases at V and 3 bases at J, with 14 bases between the two ends. Per germline, CDR1 MNHEY and CDR2 SMNVEV (reference sequence). CDR3 sequence reads: CASSFIWEAKETQYF. In DNA, the CDR3 is TGTGCCAGCAGTTTCATTTGGGAGGCGAAAGAGACCCAGTACTTC.

This chain uses TRBV2 with TRBJ2-7; 7 bases are a match to TRBD1. Losses at the gene ends were 7 bases for V and 2 bases for J; bases not matched to a gene: 2. This CDR3 has 12 residues. Per germline, CDR1 SNHLY and CDR2 FYNNEI. The CDR3 protein is CASKGQTYEQYF. The CDR3 DNA follows: TGTGCCAGCAAGGGACAGACCTACGAGCAGTACTTC.

The chain joins TRBV19 to TRBJ2-3; 15 positions agree with TRBD2. V lost 7 bases, J lost 2 bases, and 4 bases stayed unmatched. Per the germline V gene, CDR1 is LNHDA and CDR2 is SQIVND (reference sequence). This CDR3 contains 16 residues. The chain's CDR3 is CASTWTSGRATDTQYF. CDR3 nucleotides: TGTGCCAGTACCTGGACTAGCGGGAGGGCCACAGATACGCAGTATTTT.

V usage is TRBV27 and J usage is TRBJ2-7; the D gene is possibly TRBD1 (6 bases). In germline, CDR1 is MNHEY, CDR2 SMNVEV (reference sequence). This CDR3 region has 13 residues. Trimming cost V 3 bases and J 6 bases, with 12 bases left between them. The CDR3 DNA is TGTGCCAGCAGTTTTCGGGACACCCGCGAGCAGTACTTC. This translates into CASSFRDTREQYF.

The CDR3 coding sequence is TGTGCCAGCAGCTTGGATAGGAGCTCCTACGAGCAGTACTTC. Translated: CASSLDRSSYEQYF. The genes are TRBV5-6 and TRBJ2-7; no definite D call. The length of the CDR3 is 14 residues. The ends were cut back, 0 bases at V and 0 bases at J, with 7 bases in the middle. The germline V gene has CDR1 SGHDT and CDR2 YYEEEE.

In regard to this clonotype: A much larger clone sits a single nucleotide away, making a read error possible. A read error is likely, as this CDR3 ends without the conserved phenylalanine or tryptophan. This rearrangement joins TRBV5-1 to TRBJ2-7, with 8 bases that match TRBD1. V lost 5 bases and J lost 2; bases outside the gene matches: 12. CDR1 is SGHRS and CDR2 is YFSETQ in the germline V gene. The length of the CDR3 is 16 residues. This CDR3 reads CASRDPDGQGAYEQYL. The CDR3 nucleotides are TGCGCCAGCAGGGACCCTGATGGACAGGGCGCCTACGAGCAGTACCTC.

This chain links TRBV27 with TRBJ1-5, with D possibly matching TRBD1 (6 bases). This CDR3 is 15 amino acids long. The germline CDR1 and CDR2 sequences are MNHEY and SMNVEV (reference sequence). Trimming took 6 bases from V and 0 from J, leaving 12 bases between them. The CDR3 protein is CASRFTGLSNQPQHF. CDR3 in DNA: TGTGCCAGCAGGTTTACAGGGCTTAGCAATCAGCCCCAGCATTTT.